These 21 T cell receptor beta chains share one sample of origin, sequenced in a study of T-cell reconstitution after alpha-beta-depleted transplantation in children. Preparing the TCRbeta library involved the use of unique molecular identifiers. TCRdb itself ran the PCR reads through MiXCR, one entry per CDR3 protein. This repertoire shows 90,000 to 100,000 distinct CDR3 sequences, roughly a quarter found once; its top ten account for 20% to 25%. Material: PBMCs, obtained before TCRalphabeta/CD19-depleted stem cell transplant. The receptors were gathered from a boy younger than 10 with acute lymphoblastic leukemia, due to receive a stem cell transplant.

The rearrangement uses TRBV20-1 and TRBJ2-5; TRBD2 might be the D (6 bases). The germline V gene has CDR1 DFQATT and CDR2 SNEGSKA (reference sequence). The CDR3 runs 13 residues. V shed 6 bases and J shed 3 bases, with 14 bases lying between them. CDR3 nucleotides: TGCAGTGCCAGGCCGGGAGTTGAAGAGACCCAGTACTTC. Residues: CSARPGVEETQYF.

This chain uses TRBV5-1 with TRBJ1-3; TRBD1 is a possible D gene (5 bases). The CDR3 runs 17 residues. From germline, CDR1 is SGHRS and CDR2 YFSETQ. Between the trimmed V and J ends, which lost 0 bases and 0 bases, there was a span of 13 bases. The CDR3 DNA reads as TGCGCCAGCAGCTTGGGAGCGACGGGACTCTCTGGAAACACCATATATTTT. Protein sequence: CASSLGATGLSGNTIYF.

In its sample, this clonotype was seen a few times. The genes are TRBV14 and TRBJ2-5, with D perhaps matching TRBD2 (6 bases). There are 15 residues in the CDR3. CDR1 and CDR2 (germline): SGHDN, FVKESK. V was clipped by 4 bases and J by 5 bases, with 17 bases between them. CDR3: CASSPRLVRVETQYF. In DNA, the CDR3 is TGTGCCAGCAGCCCGCGACTAGTTAGGGTGGAGACCCAGTACTTC.

This clonotype was counted once. The V and J genes are TRBV20-1 and TRBJ2-3; 8 positions match TRBD2. Germline V gene data show CDR1 as DFQATT and CDR2 as SNEGSKA (reference sequence). V shed 6 bases, J shed 3 bases, and the junction held 11 bases outside the gene matches. The CDR3 has 15 amino acids. DNA for the CDR3: TGCAGTGCCCAAACTAGCGGAGCTCGGACAGATACGCAGTATTTT. Encoded protein: CSAQTSGARTDTQYF.

The J gene is TRBJ1-1, the V gene TRBV5-4, with a tentative D call TRBD1 (6 bases). There are 16 residues in the CDR3. Germline CDR1 is SGHNT and CDR2 is YYREEE (reference sequence). Trimming took off 4 bases at V and 4 bases at J, with 20 bases between the two ends. CDR3 amino acids: CASSPYGQGMGTEAFF. The CDR3 DNA reads TGTGCCAGCAGCCCGTACGGCCAGGGGATGGGCACTGAAGCTTTCTTT.

This clonotype was seen a handful of times. The J gene is TRBJ2-7, the V gene TRBV11-2; TRBD2 matches at 10 bases. The germline gives CDR1 SGHAT, CDR2 FQNNGV. V dropped 1 base and J dropped 5; count of bases not matched to a gene: 5. This CDR3 contains 15 residues. The CDR3 nucleotides are TGTGCCAGCAGCTTAGGGGCTAGCGGGAGAGACGAGCAGTACTTC. Residues: CASSLGASGRDEQYF.

This clonotype was detected a few times. CDR3 loop: CASSLSPGVYGGEFF. In DNA, the CDR3 is TGCGCCAGCAGCTTGTCCCCCGGGGTTTACGGAGGGGAGTTCTTC. The chain joins TRBV5-1 to TRBJ2-1; TRBD2 is a possible D gene (6 bases). The CDR3 has 15 residues. V was trimmed by 1 base and J by 14 bases, leaving 22 bases between them. Germline values: CDR1 SGHRS, CDR2 YFSETQ.

This clonotype has a count of ten or more. V and J are TRBV5-1 and TRBJ2-3; D tentatively reads TRBD1 or TRBD2 (6 bases each). The CDR3 covers 14 residues. V lost 2 bases and J 6 bases, leaving 13 bases between the germline ends. Germline loops: CDR1 SGHRS, CDR2 YFSETQ. CDR3 DNA sequence: TGCGCCAGCAGCTTACAGGGAGGAGGTGATACGCAGTATTTT. Amino acid sequence: CASSLQGGGDTQYF.

This clonotype was counted between two and nine times. V and J are TRBV12-3 or TRBV12-4 and TRBJ1-1; 8 nucleotides align to TRBD1. This CDR3 is built from 12 residues. V trimming: 5 bases; J trimming: 8 bases; junction bases outside the gene matches: 4. The CDR3 loop reads CASSLDRVEAFF. CDR3 nucleotides: TGTGCCAGCAGTCTGGACAGGGTGGAAGCTTTCTTT.

This clonotype was seen many times. The rearrangement uses TRBV28 and TRBJ2-2; no firm D call. This CDR3 contains 16 residues. CDR1 MDHEN and CDR2 SYDVKM come from the germline V gene. The germline V and J ends were trimmed by 1 base and 1 base, with 10 bases remaining between them. The CDR3 DNA is TGTGCCAGCAGTTTATATCGACACAGGAACACCGGGGAGCTGTTTTTT. As protein: CASSLYRHRNTGELFF.

The chain links TRBV18 to TRBJ2-2, with D tentatively TRBD1 (5 bases). This CDR3 comprises 14 residues. Germline V gives CDR1 KGHSH, CDR2 LQKENI. V was pared by 2 bases and J by 6 bases, with 10 bases between. For the CDR3, the DNA is TGTGCCAGCTCACCATTCGGCAGGGCCGGGGAGCTGTTTTTT. Encoded protein: CASSPFGRAGELFF.

The chain uses TRBV15 and TRBJ1-5; no clear D. Germline CDR1 reads LNHNV; CDR2 reads YYDKDF (reference sequence). The CDR3 sequence is 15 residues long. With 1 base removed from V and 4 bases from J, the gap between germline ends came to 11 bases. CDR3 in DNA: TGTGCCACCAGCAGAGCGTGGGGAGGGAATCAGCCCCAGCATTTT. It yields the protein CATSRAWGGNQPQHF.

The genes are TRBV27 and TRBJ1-3; D remains ambiguous. Germline CDR1 and CDR2: MNHEY and SMNVEV (reference sequence). Between the trimmed V and J ends, which lost 3 bases and 0 bases, there was a span of 9 bases. CDR3 size: 15 residues. The CDR3 region is CASSLTAGSGNTIYF. DNA of the CDR3: TGTGCCAGCAGTTTGACCGCAGGCTCTGGAAACACCATATATTTT.

This clonotype was observed a few times. The chain links TRBV12-3 or TRBV12-4 to TRBJ1-5; 11 nucleotides line up with TRBD1. This CDR3 contains 14 residues. After removal of 6 bases from V and 6 bases from J, the junction contained 4 bases not matched to a gene. In DNA form, the CDR3 reads TGTGCCAGCAGCCCCGGGACAGGGGGTCAGCCCCAGCATTTT. It translates to CASSPGTGGQPQHF.

The V gene is TRBV5-1, the J gene TRBJ2-3; 9 nucleotides line up with TRBD2. After removal of 3 bases from V and 5 bases from J, the junction contained 10 bases not matched to a gene. Germline V lookup: CDR1 SGHRS, CDR2 YFSETQ. The CDR3 contains 16 residues. CDR3 residues: CASSSKTSGVRDTQYF. The CDR3 coding sequence is TGCGCCAGCAGCTCGAAGACTAGCGGAGTGCGAGATACGCAGTATTTT.

The CDR3 is CASSGATGSGNTIYF. The CDR3 DNA reads as TGTGCCAGCAGCGGGGCGACAGGGTCCGGAAACACCATATATTTT. The V call is TRBV5-6, the J call TRBJ1-3; 7 positions agree with TRBD1. Germline loops: CDR1 SGHDT, CDR2 YYEEEE. The V and J ends lost 4 bases and 4 bases, in that order; junction bases with no gene match: 8. This CDR3 is 15 amino acids long.

This clonotype was seen only a few times. The chain recombines TRBV12-3 or TRBV12-4 with TRBJ2-7; the D is unclear. CDR3 length equals 13 residues. Trimming took off 3 bases at V and 6 bases at J, with 12 bases between the two ends. DNA for the CDR3: TGTGCCAGCAGTTTGGGTCCGAAGGGCGAGCAGTACTTC. Protein product: CASSLGPKGEQYF.

The chain recombines TRBV29-1 with TRBJ2-7; TRBD2 matches 7 bases. Germline V gene lookup returns CDR1 SQVTM and CDR2 ANQGSEA. V was clipped by 4 bases and J by 4 bases; unmatched bases: 1. The CDR3 covers 11 residues. The CDR3 coding sequence is TGCAGCGTTGGGGAGGGATACGAGCAGTACTTC. Protein product: CSVGEGYEQYF.

The J gene is TRBJ2-1, the V gene TRBV10-3, with TRBD2 identical over 8 bases. The V gene end was trimmed by 3 bases and the J gene end by 4 bases; junction bases not matched to a gene: 2. Germline CDR1 reads ENHRY; CDR2 reads SYGVKD. The CDR3 runs to 14 residues. CDR3 nucleotide sequence: TGTGCCATCAGTGATACGGGGGGGTACAATGAGCAGTTCTTC. Its translation is CAISDTGGYNEQFF.

This chain joins TRBV29-1 and TRBJ2-1; TRBD1 might be the D (5 bases). Per germline, CDR1 SQVTM and CDR2 ANQGSEA. Trimming left V 5 bases short and J 2 bases short, with 10 bases between. CDR3 length: 13 residues. The DNA for the CDR3 is TGCAGCGTTAGTCAGGGCCCCTACAATGAGCAGTTCTTC. It yields the protein CSVSQGPYNEQFF.

This clonotype was picked up many times. The chain carries TRBV20-1 and TRBJ2-7, with 8 positions matching TRBD2. V dropped 0 bases and J dropped 4; count of bases not matched to a gene: 8. Germline V lookup: CDR1 DFQATT, CDR2 SNEGSKA (reference sequence). The CDR3 runs to 15 residues. This CDR3 reads CSARDYTSGGYEQYF. The CDR3 DNA sequence: TGCAGTGCTAGAGATTATACTAGCGGAGGATACGAGCAGTACTTC.